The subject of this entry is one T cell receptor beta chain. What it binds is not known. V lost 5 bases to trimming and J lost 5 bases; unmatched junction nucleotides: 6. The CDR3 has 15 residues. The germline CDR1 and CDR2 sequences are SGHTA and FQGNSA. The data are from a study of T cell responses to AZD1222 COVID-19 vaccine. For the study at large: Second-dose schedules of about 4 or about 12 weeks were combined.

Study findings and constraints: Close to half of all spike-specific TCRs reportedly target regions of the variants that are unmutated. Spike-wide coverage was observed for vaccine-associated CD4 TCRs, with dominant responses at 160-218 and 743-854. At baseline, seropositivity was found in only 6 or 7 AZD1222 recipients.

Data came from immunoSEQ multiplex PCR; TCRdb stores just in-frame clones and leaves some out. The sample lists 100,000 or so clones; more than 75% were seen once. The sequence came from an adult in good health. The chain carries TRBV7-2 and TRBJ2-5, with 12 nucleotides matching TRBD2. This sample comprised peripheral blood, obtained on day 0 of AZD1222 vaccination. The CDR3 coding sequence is TGTGCCAGCAGCCCTAGCGGGAGGGCCGGTGAGACCCAGTACTTC. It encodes CASSPSGRAGETQYF.